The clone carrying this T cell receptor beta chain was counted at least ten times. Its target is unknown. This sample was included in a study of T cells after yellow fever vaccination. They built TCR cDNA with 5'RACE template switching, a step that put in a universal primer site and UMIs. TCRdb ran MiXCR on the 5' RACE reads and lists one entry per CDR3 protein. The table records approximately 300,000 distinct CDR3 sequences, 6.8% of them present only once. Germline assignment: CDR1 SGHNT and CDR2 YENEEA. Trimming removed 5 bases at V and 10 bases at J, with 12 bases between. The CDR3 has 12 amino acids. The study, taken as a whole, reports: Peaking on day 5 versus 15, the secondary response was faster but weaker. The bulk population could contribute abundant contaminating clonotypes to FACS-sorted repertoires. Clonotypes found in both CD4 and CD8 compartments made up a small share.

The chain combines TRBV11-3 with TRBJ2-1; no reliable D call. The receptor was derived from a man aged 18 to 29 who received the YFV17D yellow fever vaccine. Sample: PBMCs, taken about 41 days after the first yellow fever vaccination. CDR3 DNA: TGTGCCAGCAGCCTTGGGCCGCGGGAGCAGTTCTTC. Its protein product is CASSLGPREQFF.